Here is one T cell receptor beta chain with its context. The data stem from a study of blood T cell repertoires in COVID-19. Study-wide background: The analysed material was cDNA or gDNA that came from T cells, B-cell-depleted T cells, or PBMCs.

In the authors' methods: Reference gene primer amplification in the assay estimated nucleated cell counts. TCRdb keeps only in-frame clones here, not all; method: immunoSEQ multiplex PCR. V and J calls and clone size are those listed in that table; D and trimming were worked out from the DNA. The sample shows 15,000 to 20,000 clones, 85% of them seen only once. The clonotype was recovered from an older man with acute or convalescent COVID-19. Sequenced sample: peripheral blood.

In DNA, the CDR3 is TGTGCCAGCAGTACAGACATGAAGTACGAGCAGTACTTC. Amino acids: CASSTDMKYEQYF. The chain employs TRBV6-2 or TRBV6-3 and TRBJ2-7; no reliable D call. There are 13 residues in the CDR3. The germline CDR1 and CDR2 sequences are MNHEY and SVGEGT. V lost 5 bases and J 4 bases, leaving 12 bases between the germline ends.